The next 20 T cell receptor beta chains were all read from a single sample in a study of cytomegalovirus exposure and HLA in healthy donors. PCR amplification relied on 60 Vbeta primers (plus 13 Jbeta primers). TCRdb's table, derived via immunoSEQ multiplex PCR, lists solely in-frame clones and lacks some. The sample gives 130,000 or so clones, approximately 78% of which show up once; about 3.2% is in the top ten. The sample taken for sequencing was PBMCs. Receptors originate from a man in his late teens or twenties in good health and CMV-seropositive.

With respect to this clone: Different DNA sequences within this sample yield the same CDR3. The chain recombines TRBV19 with TRBJ1-5; D unclear. The ends were cut back, 3 bases at V and 2 bases at J, with 11 bases in the middle. The CDR3 contains 15 residues. Germline CDR1 LNHDA, CDR2 SQIVND (reference sequence). The CDR3 here is CASSIAGGGNQPQHF. The CDR3 coding sequence is TGTGCCAGTAGTATCGCAGGAGGCGGCAATCAGCCCCAGCATTTT.

V usage is TRBV27 and J usage is TRBJ2-5; TRBD1 might be the D (6 bases). This CDR3 contains 14 residues. Trimming took off 5 bases at V and 5 bases at J, with 15 bases between the two ends. CDR1 is MNHEY, CDR2 SMNVEV, per germline (reference sequence). CDR3 region: CASSTGFSGETQYF. The CDR3, as DNA: TGTGCCAGCAGTACAGGGTTCTCCGGGGAGACCCAGTACTTC.

The chain uses TRBV10-3 and TRBJ1-3, with D possibly being TRBD1 (6 bases). V was pared by 7 bases and J by 4 bases, with 11 bases between. CDR3 size: 13 residues. Germline V gene sequence: CDR1 ENHRY, CDR2 SYGVKD. CDR3 in amino acids: CAIMGGLGNTIYF. The CDR3 nucleotides read TGTGCCATCATGGGGGGGCTGGGAAACACCATATATTTT.

The rearrangement joins TRBV27 to TRBJ2-1; D gene uncertain. The CDR3 runs 16 residues. V was pared by 4 bases and J by 2 bases, with 15 bases between. Germline CDR1 MNHEY, CDR2 SMNVEV (reference sequence). As DNA, the CDR3 is TGTGCCAGCAGTTATGGGTTACAGAGACCCTACAATGAGCAGTTCTTC. Translation: CASSYGLQRPYNEQFF.

The rearrangement links TRBV10-1 to TRBJ2-7; D possibly corresponds to TRBD1 (5 bases). This CDR3 is 14 amino acids long. V lost 6 bases and J lost 4, with 16 bases in between. Germline V CDR1 and CDR2: WNHNN, SYGVQD (reference sequence). This CDR3 is CASRAIEQEYEQYF. DNA of the CDR3: TGCGCCAGCAGGGCGATCGAACAGGAATACGAGCAGTACTTC.

The rearrangement links TRBV29-1 to TRBJ1-4; D might be TRBD1 (6 bases). The CDR3 covers 13 residues. Germline V lookup: CDR1 SQVTM, CDR2 ANQGSEA. V dropped 6 bases and J dropped 7 bases, with 15 bases sitting between them. Written as DNA, the CDR3 is TGCAGCGTCGCCCGGGGGGCGGGTGAAAAACTGTTTTTT. This codes for CSVARGAGEKLFF.

The chain links TRBV23-1 to TRBJ2-5; 8 bases line up with TRBD1. TRBV23-1 is classed as an ORF, of uncertain function. J was trimmed by 4 bases and V by 0 bases; bases with no gene match: 7. This CDR3 comprises 16 residues. Written as DNA, the CDR3 is TGCGCCAGCAGTCAATCGCAGGGACAGGTACTAGAGACCCAGTACTTC. It is translated as CASSQSQGQVLETQYF.

The rearrangement links TRBV6-1 to TRBJ2-7; 9 bases align to TRBD2. This CDR3 contains 14 residues. CDR1 and CDR2 from the germline V gene are MNHNS and SASEGT. V lost 7 bases, J lost 5 bases, and 9 bases stayed unmatched. Here the CDR3 reads CASKLASGDHEQYF. CDR3 bases: TGTGCCAGCAAGTTGGCTAGCGGGGACCACGAGCAGTACTTC.

This chain links TRBV29-1 with TRBJ2-1; 16 nucleotides line up with TRBD2. Trimming removed 0 bases from V and 10 bases from J; junction bases left unmatched: 6. The germline V gene encodes CDR1 SQVTM and CDR2 ANQGSEA. The CDR3 covers 16 residues. The CDR3 nucleotides read TGCAGCGTTGAAGAAAGGGGACTAGCGGGAGGGGAAGAGCAGTTCTTC. The encoded protein is CSVEERGLAGGEEQFF.

The chain links TRBV6-5 to TRBJ1-4; 9 nucleotides line up with TRBD1. Germline CDR1 and CDR2: MNHEY and SVGAGI. This CDR3 comprises 16 residues. The V segment lost 4 bases and the J segment 10 bases; nucleotides outside the gene matches: 13. The chain's CDR3 is CASSSPRDRVLGKLFF. The CDR3 region has the DNA TGTGCCAGCAGTTCGCCCCGGGACAGGGTACTGGGAAAACTGTTTTTT.

V is TRBV9 and J is TRBJ2-6; 9 nucleotides line up with TRBD1. The germline gives CDR1 SGDLS, CDR2 YYNGEE. CDR3 length: 16 residues. Germline trimming cut 3 bases from V and 4 bases from J; bases unmatched to any gene: 5. The CDR3 sequence is CASSDGTGTGANVLTF. For the CDR3, the DNA is TGTGCCAGCAGCGATGGGACAGGGACCGGGGCCAACGTCCTGACTTTC.

The chain has TRBV28 and TRBJ2-7; 11 nucleotides align to TRBD2. Trimming took 6 bases from V and 2 from J; bases not matched to a gene: 9. Germline CDR1 and CDR2: MDHEN and SYDVKM. The CDR3 runs 16 residues. This CDR3 is CASSRTLAGGAYEQYF. DNA of the CDR3: TGTGCCAGCAGCCGAACCCTAGCGGGAGGTGCCTACGAGCAGTACTTC.

A few counts support this clone. The chain employs TRBV5-6 and TRBJ1-1; D is unresolved. The V and J ends lost 4 bases and 7 bases respectively, with 11 bases between them. Germline V lookup: CDR1 SGHDT, CDR2 YYEEEE. The CDR3 loop spans 12 amino acids. The CDR3 nucleotides read TGTGCCAGCAGCGAAACCTCAGGTGAAGCTTTCTTT. Translation: CASSETSGEAFF.

This clone was seen only a few times. The chain carries TRBV23-1 and TRBJ2-7; 11 bases match TRBD1. TRBV23-1 is reported as an ORF; its role is uncertain. The CDR3 has 15 residues. V was pared by 3 bases and J by 5 bases, with 6 bases of the junction left unmatched. The CDR3 loop reads CASSQPGQGVDEQYF. The DNA of the CDR3 is TGCGCCAGCAGTCAGCCGGGACAGGGGGTCGACGAGCAGTACTTC.

The J gene is TRBJ2-3, the V gene TRBV21-1; the table's D call TRBD2 went unverified against the DNA. TRBV21-1 is marked as a pseudogene. This CDR3 contains 18 residues. CDR3 sequence: CASSQSVLAGGTTDTQYF. The CDR3 coding sequence is TGTGCCAGCAGTCAAAGTGTACTAGCGGGGGGGACCACAGATACGCAGTATTTT.

The rearrangement uses TRBV29-1 and TRBJ1-2; possible D gene TRBD1, 6 bases. Germline V gene sequence: CDR1 SQVTM, CDR2 ANQGSEA. The CDR3 runs to 12 residues. Trimming pared 4 bases from V and 8 bases from J, leaving 14 bases between. The CDR3 loop is CSVGTASRGYTF. The CDR3 DNA sequence: TGCAGCGTTGGGACAGCCTCTCGGGGCTACACCTTC.

The CDR3 loop reads CASSLVTVNYGYTF. Here the CDR3 DNA reads TGTGCCAGCAGTTTGGTCACTGTTAACTATGGCTACACCTTC. The chain couples TRBV6-6 to TRBJ1-2; D remains unclear. V was pared by 4 bases and J by 1 base, with 10 bases between. Germline V lookup: CDR1 MNHNY, CDR2 SVGAGI (reference sequence). This CDR3 has 14 amino acids.

This clone is a singleton in its sample. The rearrangement links TRBV27 to TRBJ2-1; D is uncertain. Germline assignment: CDR1 MNHEY and CDR2 SMNVEV (reference sequence). CDR3 length: 12 residues. Trimming took 6 bases from V and 5 from J, leaving 8 bases between them. The CDR3 is CASRPINNEQFF. DNA for the CDR3: TGTGCCAGCAGACCTATTAACAATGAGCAGTTCTTC.

The V call is TRBV19, the J call TRBJ1-2; D perhaps matches TRBD1 (5 bases). The CDR3 length is 15 residues. Germline V CDR1 and CDR2: LNHDA, SQIVND (reference sequence). V was shortened by 3 bases and J by 2 bases, with 13 bases between the two germline ends. CDR3 amino acids: CASSMWQAGNYGYTF. CDR3 DNA sequence: TGTGCCAGTAGTATGTGGCAGGCAGGGAACTATGGCTACACCTTC.

V and J are TRBV10-3 and TRBJ2-1, with TRBD2 identical over 14 bases. The CDR3 runs to 22 residues. Germline trimming cut 6 bases from V and 6 bases from J; bases unmatched to any gene: 25. Germline CDR1 is ENHRY and CDR2 is SYGVKD. In nucleotides, the CDR3 is TGTGCCATCAGACCAGACAGGGTTCCCGGGACTAGCGGGAGATCGGAACGCAATGAGCAGTTCTTC. Translated, it gives CAIRPDRVPGTSGRSERNEQFF.